The next 29 T cell receptor beta chains were all read from a single sample in a study of cytomegalovirus exposure and HLA in healthy donors. It was with 60 Vbeta and 13 Jbeta primers that the PCR ran. Profiling relied on immunoSEQ multiplex PCR, and the TCRdb table lists in-frame clones only, not all of them. The table shows 200,000 to 300,000 clones, with about 85% occurring only once. The sequencing sample was made of PBMCs. The source of these receptors is a girl aged 2 to 9 in good health and CMV-seronegative.

This clone showed up just a few times. This rearrangement joins TRBV19 to TRBJ1-2; D unclear. Germline-derived CDR1 and CDR2 are LNHDA and SQIVND (reference sequence). The CDR3 totals 13 residues. Trimming stripped 2 bases from V and 4 bases from J, with 8 bases between. The CDR3 DNA follows: TGTGCCAGTAGTATATTACAGTTCTATGGCTACACCTTC. It encodes CASSILQFYGYTF.

This sequence joins TRBV9 and TRBJ1-2; 8 nucleotides align to TRBD1. CDR1 is SGDLS and CDR2 is YYNGEE in the germline V gene. This CDR3 has 13 amino acids. The junction had 0 bases not matched to a gene; V was cut back by 0 bases and J by 5 bases. In nucleotides, the CDR3 is TGTGCCAGCAGCGTAGGACAGGGGTATGGCTACACCTTC. The encoded protein is CASSVGQGYGYTF.

This sequence joins TRBV2 and TRBJ2-1, with D possibly being TRBD1 (5 bases). V lost 8 bases and J 8 bases, leaving 16 bases between the germline ends. CDR1 and CDR2 from the germline V gene are SNHLY and FYNNEI. CDR3 length: 13 residues. CDR3 DNA sequence: TGTGCCAGCGCTGTAGGGGCTAGGGATGAGCAGTTCTTC. This translates into CASAVGARDEQFF.

This sequence joins TRBV6-1 and TRBJ2-3; maybe TRBD2 (7 bases). Germline V CDR1 and CDR2: MNHNS, SASEGT. Trimming took 3 bases from V and 1 from J, leaving 14 bases between them. The CDR3 is 16 amino acids. In DNA, the CDR3 is TGTGCCAGCAGTGAGTGGGCGGGGGCAGGCACAGATACGCAGTATTTT. It translates to CASSEWAGAGTDTQYF.

The chain is built from TRBV30 and TRBJ1-2; 8 bases fit TRBD1. V lost 7 bases, J lost 8 bases, and 12 bases stayed unmatched. The CDR3 is 13 residues long. Germline V gives CDR1 GTSNPN, CDR2 SVGIG (reference sequence). The DNA for the CDR3 is TGTGCCTCGCCTACTCAGGGGGCAGGGGGCTACACCTTC. Its translation is CASPTQGAGGYTF.

V and J are TRBV15 and TRBJ1-1; D is unresolved. The ends were cut back, 0 bases at V and 8 bases at J, with 7 bases in the middle. CDR3 size: 12 residues. Germline CDR1 and CDR2: LNHNV and YYDKDF (reference sequence). For the CDR3, the DNA is TGTGCCACCAGCAGAGATCGGAGGGAAGCTTTCTTT. Protein product: CATSRDRREAFF.

This chain joins TRBV9 and TRBJ2-3, with 7 bases fitting TRBD2. Per germline, CDR1 SGDLS and CDR2 YYNGEE. This CDR3 comprises 15 residues. Trimming took 0 bases from V and 1 from J; bases not matched to a gene: 2. This CDR3 is CASSVGGGGTDTQYF. CDR3 in DNA: TGTGCCAGCAGCGTAGGGGGAGGGGGCACAGATACGCAGTATTTT.

CDR3 nucleotide sequence: TGCGCCAGCAGTGCGGGAGTCGAGCAGTACTTC. Protein product: CASSAGVEQYF. The chain joins TRBV10-2 to TRBJ2-7; possible D gene TRBD2, 6 bases. Deletions cut 4 bases from V and 6 bases from J, with 7 bases between. The CDR3 spans 11 residues. Germline assignment: CDR1 WSHSY and CDR2 SAAADI.

This clone was observed a few times. The genes are TRBV5-6 and TRBJ2-1; the D gene is possibly TRBD1 (5 bases). V was clipped by 4 bases and J by 0 bases, with 17 bases between them. CDR1 SGHDT and CDR2 YYEEEE come from the germline V gene. The CDR3 loop spans 17 amino acids. The CDR3 sequence: CASSPRQWASSYNEQFF. In nucleotides, the CDR3 is TGTGCCAGCAGCCCGAGACAGTGGGCGAGCTCCTACAATGAGCAGTTCTTC.

V gene TRBV29-1 combines with J gene TRBJ1-2; TRBD1 agrees at 9 bases. CDR3 length: 13 residues. Germline CDR1 reads SQVTM; CDR2 reads ANQGSEA. After removal of 6 bases from V and 8 bases from J, the junction contained 10 bases not matched to a gene. Here the CDR3 reads CSVRDRVKGGYTF. The CDR3 region has the DNA TGCAGCGTGAGGGACAGGGTGAAAGGGGGCTACACCTTC. The whole variable domain, remainder taken from reference TRBV29-1 and TRBJ1-2, is SAVISQKPSRDICQRGTSLTIQCQVDSQVTMMFWYRQQPGQSLTLIATANQGSEATYESGFVIDKFPISRPNLTFSTLTVSNMSPEDSSIYLCSVRDRVKGGYTFGSGTRLTVV.

This clone turned up a few times. The CDR3 bases are TGTGCCAGCAGTGATCACAGGGGATATAGCAATCAGCCCCAGCATTTT. Amino acids: CASSDHRGYSNQPQHF. The rearrangement links TRBV6-1 to TRBJ1-5; 7 nucleotides agree with TRBD1. V dropped 3 bases and J dropped 0; count of bases not matched to a gene: 5. Germline V gene lookup returns CDR1 MNHNS and CDR2 SASEGT. This CDR3 has 16 residues.

The V and J genes are TRBV7-6 and TRBJ1-1; D remains unclear. V was pared by 1 base and J by 6 bases, with 9 bases between. CDR1 is SGHVS, CDR2 FNYEAQ, per germline. The CDR3 runs to 13 residues. In DNA, the CDR3 is TGTGCCAGCAGCTTAGGAGGGTTCGCTGAAGCTTTCTTT. Amino acids: CASSLGGFAEAFF.

The rearrangement uses TRBV5-1 and TRBJ1-2; D perhaps matches TRBD1 (5 bases). Germline V gene sequence: CDR1 SGHRS, CDR2 YFSETQ. This CDR3 contains 16 residues. Trimming pared 0 bases from V and 0 bases from J, leaving 12 bases between. This chain's CDR3 is CASSLDRRATNYGYTF. Written as DNA, the CDR3 is TGCGCCAGCAGCTTGGACAGGAGGGCCACTAACTATGGCTACACCTTC.

Comment on this clone: Compared with germline, one end of the junction differs, possibly owing to a read error. The rearrangement links TRBV25-1 to TRBJ1-1, with no clear D. Germline V CDR1 and CDR2: MGHDK, SYGVNS. This CDR3 is built from 12 residues. The CDR3 region is CASSEEPQSEVF. The CDR3 DNA follows: TGTGCCAGCAGTGAGGAACCCCAATCGGAGGTCTTT.

The rearrangement uses TRBV30 and TRBJ1-4; maybe TRBD1 (5 bases). This CDR3 has 14 residues. CDR1 and CDR2 (germline): GTSNPN, SVGIG (reference sequence). Trimming pared 3 bases from V and 0 bases from J, leaving 8 bases between. The CDR3 loop reads CAWRGPATNEKLFF. DNA of the CDR3: TGTGCCTGGAGGGGGCCAGCAACTAATGAAAAACTGTTTTTT.

V gene TRBV5-1 combines with J gene TRBJ2-7; 8 nucleotides align to TRBD2. Trimming removed 1 base from V and 5 bases from J; junction bases left unmatched: 5. The germline CDR1 and CDR2 sequences are SGHRS and YFSETQ. This CDR3 comprises 14 residues. The CDR3, as DNA: TGCGCCAGCAGCTTGTACGGGGGGGCGAACGAGCAGTACTTC. Residues: CASSLYGGANEQYF.

V and J are TRBV19 and TRBJ2-3; TRBD2 matches 9 bases. This CDR3 region has 16 residues. Looked up from germline, CDR1 is LNHDA and CDR2 is SQIVND (reference sequence). With 4 bases clipped from V and 2 bases from J, the junction kept 7 bases outside the gene matches. This CDR3 is CASSTLAGAATDTQYF. DNA of the CDR3: TGTGCCAGTAGTACTTTAGCGGGGGCGGCCACAGATACGCAGTATTTT.

The chain recombines TRBV15 with TRBJ2-2, with TRBD1 identical over 8 bases. V gave up 4 bases and J gave up 2 bases; unmatched junction bases: 12. This CDR3 is 18 amino acids long. Germline V gene lookup returns CDR1 LNHNV and CDR2 YYDKDF (reference sequence). The CDR3 nucleotides read TGTGCCACCAGCAAGGACAGGGCACCCCCACTTAACACCGGGGAGCTGTTTTTT. Protein: CATSKDRAPPLNTGELFF.

V is TRBV5-1 and J is TRBJ1-1, with D possibly being TRBD1 (6 bases). This CDR3 is built from 16 residues. Deletions cut 0 bases from V and 0 bases from J, with 12 bases between. Germline V gene sequence: CDR1 SGHRS, CDR2 YFSETQ. The CDR3 protein is CASSLVTGYLNTEAFF. CDR3 DNA: TGCGCCAGCAGCTTGGTTACAGGGTATTTGAACACTGAAGCTTTCTTT.

The gene calls are TRBV11-2 and TRBJ2-1, with TRBD2 matching over 9 bases. The V segment lost 1 base and the J segment 0 bases; nucleotides outside the gene matches: 10. The CDR3 spans 19 residues. Germline V lookup: CDR1 SGHAT, CDR2 FQNNGV. This CDR3 is CASSLARSFSGSSYNEQFF. For the CDR3, the DNA is TGTGCCAGCAGCTTAGCCCGAAGTTTTAGCGGGAGCTCCTACAATGAGCAGTTCTTC.

V usage is TRBV4-1 and J usage is TRBJ2-2; the match to TRBD1 covers 7 bases. Germline CDR1 is MGHRA and CDR2 is YSYEKL. The CDR3 covers 14 residues. The V segment lost 2 bases and the J segment 6 bases; nucleotides outside the gene matches: 3. Written as DNA, the CDR3 is TGCGCCAGCAGCCAAACAGGGGTGGCCGGGGAGCTGTTTTTT. This translates into CASSQTGVAGELFF.

This clone was counted once. The rearrangement joins TRBV10-3 to TRBJ2-7, with 10 bases matching TRBD2. V shed 3 bases, J shed 0 bases, and the junction held 2 bases outside the gene matches. CDR3 length: 15 residues. Germline V gene data show CDR1 as ENHRY and CDR2 as SYGVKD. The CDR3 sequence is CAISDRTSGSYEQYF. CDR3 nucleotides: TGTGCCATCAGTGACAGGACTAGCGGCTCCTACGAGCAGTACTTC.

This rearrangement joins TRBV6-6 to TRBJ2-3; 11 bases map to TRBD2. Per germline, CDR1 MNHNY and CDR2 SVGAGI (reference sequence). The CDR3 is 15 residues long. V gave up 7 bases and J gave up 4 bases; unmatched junction bases: 7. CDR3 DNA: TGTGCCAGCACCGATAGCGGGAGGGCTCCAGATACGCAGTATTTT. Amino acids: CASTDSGRAPDTQYF.

This chain connects TRBV12-2 to TRBJ2-7; the table's D call, TRBD2, has no DNA check behind it. TRBV12-2 is an annotated pseudogene. This CDR3 comprises 18 residues. DNA for the CDR3: TGTGCAAGTCGTACCGGGACTAGCGGGTATAGAGGGCCCTACGAGCAGTACTTC. It specifies CASRTGTSGYRGPYEQYF.

The chain has TRBV10-3 and TRBJ1-1; D uncertain. Germline CDR1 ENHRY, CDR2 SYGVKD. This CDR3 is built from 15 residues. V was pared by 2 bases and J by 6 bases, with 16 bases between. The DNA of the CDR3 is TGTGCCATCAGTGAGCCCGGGAAACAAGGGCCTGAAGCTTTCTTT. Encoded protein: CAISEPGKQGPEAFF.

The V gene is TRBV5-6, the J gene TRBJ1-4; possibly TRBD1 for D (6 bases). Germline values: CDR1 SGHDT, CDR2 YYEEEE. The CDR3 runs to 15 residues. V lost 1 base and J lost 6, with 13 bases in between. CDR3: CASSLIRGVDEKLFF. As DNA, the CDR3 is TGTGCCAGCAGCTTGATCAGGGGAGTAGATGAAAAACTGTTTTTT.

This chain connects TRBV5-1 to TRBJ2-6; D is uncertain. The CDR3 has 17 residues. V lost 0 bases, J lost 0 bases, and 10 bases lay in between. Germline CDR1 reads SGHRS; CDR2 reads YFSETQ. CDR3 amino acids: CASSLEQALSGANVLTF. The CDR3 region has the DNA TGCGCCAGCAGCTTGGAGCAGGCCCTCTCTGGGGCCAACGTCCTGACTTTC.

The chain couples TRBV19 to TRBJ2-2, with D possibly matching TRBD1 (6 bases). Trimming took 0 bases from V and 5 from J, leaving 13 bases between them. The CDR3 loop spans 16 amino acids. Germline CDR1 is LNHDA and CDR2 is SQIVND (reference sequence). CDR3 amino acids: CASSIERVRGTGELFF. The DNA for the CDR3 is TGTGCCAGTAGTATAGAGAGGGTGAGGGGGACCGGGGAGCTGTTTTTT.

The V call is TRBV7-9, the J call TRBJ2-7; 8 bases line up with TRBD2. Germline V gene lookup returns CDR1 SEHNR and CDR2 FQNEAQ (reference sequence). V shed 2 bases and J 6 bases; nucleotides not matched to a gene: 9. There are 15 residues in the CDR3. CDR3 sequence (DNA): TGTGCCAGCAGCTTACGGACGGGAGGGCCGGGCGAGCAGTACTTC. The encoded protein is CASSLRTGGPGEQYF.